One sample yielded the 2 T cell receptor beta chains listed below, sequenced in a study of Ad26.COV2.S vaccination and SARS-CoV-2 variants. Sequencing used immunoSEQ multiplex PCR; TCRdb keeps in-frame clones, though not all of them. The sample yields about 430,000 clones, 90% seen once. Treatment meaning: about 20 received Ad26.COV2.S at low or high dose, single or two shots; about 5 received placebo; per-sample allocation not given. At day 63 after the first vaccine or placebo injection, samples were drawn. The sequences come from peripheral blood, collected in a trial of Ad26.COV2.S vaccine versus placebo. The origin of the receptors is a person between 18 and 65 years old who received the Ad26.COV2.S COVID-19 vaccine or a placebo.

The rearrangement joins TRBV10-2 to TRBJ2-7; TRBD1 aligns across 7 bases. The CDR3 loop spans 13 amino acids. Germline loops: CDR1 WSHSY, CDR2 SAAADI. The V segment lost 5 bases and the J segment 3 bases; nucleotides outside the gene matches: 4. The CDR3 coding sequence is TGCGCCAGCAGTCCGGGACAGCACTACGAGCAGTACTTC. This translates into CASSPGQHYEQYF.

The J gene is TRBJ2-3, the V gene TRBV29-1; D is uncertain. The V and J ends lost 2 bases and 2 bases respectively, with 11 bases between them. CDR1 is SQVTM and CDR2 is ANQGSEA in the germline V gene. The CDR3 contains 14 residues. The CDR3 sequence: CSVEQRRTTDTQYF. Here the CDR3 DNA reads TGCAGCGTTGAACAAAGAAGGACCACAGATACGCAGTATTTT.